The 18 T cell receptor beta chains in this list originate from one sample, sequenced in a study of blood T cell repertoires in COVID-19. Only in-frame clones appear in the TCRdb table, and some are missing; sequencing was by immunoSEQ multiplex PCR. The sample carries just over 250,000 clones, over 75% recorded once. Sequencing was done on a sample of peripheral blood. The receptor source for this set is a woman aged 50 to 60 with acute or convalescent COVID-19.

The chain joins TRBV14 to TRBJ1-2; 7 nucleotides line up with TRBD1. This CDR3 spans 13 amino acids. V lost 6 bases, J lost 2 bases, and 3 bases stayed unmatched. Germline V gene sequence: CDR1 SGHDN, CDR2 FVKESK. The CDR3 reads CASRGTENYGYTF. For the CDR3, the DNA is TGTGCCAGCAGGGGGACAGAAAACTATGGCTACACCTTC.

The chain combines TRBV6-2 or TRBV6-3 with TRBJ2-7, with 8 bases matching TRBD1. Trimming removed 4 bases from V and 2 bases from J; junction bases left unmatched: 4. Germline CDR1 and CDR2: MNHEY and SVGEGT. The CDR3 spans 14 residues. In nucleotides, the CDR3 is TGTGCCAGCAGTTCTCGGACAGGGACCTACGAGCAGTACTTC. It specifies CASSSRTGTYEQYF.

V and J are TRBV6-5 and TRBJ2-1; D gene ambiguous. Trimming took 0 bases from V and 3 from J, leaving 6 bases between them. The CDR3 length is 14 residues. Per the germline V gene, CDR1 is MNHEY and CDR2 is SVGAGI. The CDR3 DNA reads as TGTGCCAGCAGTTACTCGTTTCACTACAATGAGCAGTTCTTC. The encoded protein is CASSYSFHYNEQFF.

The gene calls are TRBV9 and TRBJ1-2, with D possibly being TRBD1 (6 bases). Deletions cut 1 base from V and 8 bases from J, with 30 bases between. CDR1 is SGDLS and CDR2 is YYNGEE in the germline V gene. The CDR3 loop spans 19 amino acids. CDR3 bases: TGTGCCAGCAGCGTATCTGCGGGGGGGGCAGCAAGACTTCAAGACGGCTACACCTTC. This encodes CASSVSAGGAARLQDGYTF.

The V call is TRBV2, the J call TRBJ1-5; TRBD1 aligns across 7 bases. The CDR3 spans 14 residues. V gave up 1 base and J gave up 5 bases; unmatched junction bases: 2. The germline V gene encodes CDR1 SNHLY and CDR2 FYNNEI. The CDR3 DNA reads as TGTGCCAGCAGTGAAGAGAGGGGGCATCAGCCCCAGCATTTT. Translation gives CASSEERGHQPQHF.

The rearrangement joins TRBV19 to TRBJ2-3; 11 bases align to TRBD2. Trimming took 7 bases from V and 5 from J; bases not matched to a gene: 29. This CDR3 contains 22 residues. Germline CDR1 reads LNHDA; CDR2 reads SQIVND (reference sequence). DNA of the CDR3: TGTGCCAGTACCGAAACCCCCCAACTCATCCCCCAACTAGCGGGAGTTAAAGATACGCAGTATTTT. Residues: CASTETPQLIPQLAGVKDTQYF.

This clone was observed a single time. The V and J genes are TRBV2 and TRBJ1-3; TRBD1 matches 7 bases. The V gene's germline CDR1 is SNHLY and CDR2 FYNNEI. The CDR3 contains 16 residues. J lost 4 bases, V lost 4 bases, and 10 bases had no gene match. DNA for the CDR3: TGTGCCAGCAGTGCCCAAAGGGGGCTGCAGGGAAACACCATATATTTT. It is translated as CASSAQRGLQGNTIYF.

This chain joins TRBV18 and TRBJ1-1; D unresolved. This CDR3 is built from 15 residues. V was shortened by 2 bases and J by 10 bases, with 20 bases between the two germline ends. Germline lookup yields CDR1 KGHSH and CDR2 LQKENI. CDR3 residues: CASSPTLTAESRAFF. The CDR3 DNA follows: TGTGCCAGCTCACCAACGTTAACAGCCGAAAGTCGAGCTTTCTTT.

The chain uses TRBV18 and TRBJ2-1; unclear D gene. CDR3 length: 15 amino acids. The V gene lost 6 bases and the J gene lost 0 bases, with 12 bases spanning the gap. Germline V CDR1 and CDR2: KGHSH, LQKENI. The CDR3 bases are TGTGCCAGCTCGCCGATACCAGTCTCCTACAATGAGCAGTTCTTC. This encodes CASSPIPVSYNEQFF.

The chain links TRBV19 to TRBJ1-2; 7 bases are shared with TRBD1. Germline CDR1 reads LNHDA; CDR2 reads SQIVND (reference sequence). The CDR3 is made up of 16 amino acids. J gave up 4 bases and V 0 bases, and 8 bases lay outside the gene matches. The CDR3 DNA reads as TGTGCCAGTAGTATAGATGGGTTCGGGACAGTCTATGGCTACACCTTC. It encodes CASSIDGFGTVYGYTF. The full variable domain, with the rest looked up from reference TRBV19 and TRBJ1-2, is DGGITQSPKYLFRKEGQNVTLSCEQNLNHDAMYWYRQDPGQGLRLIYYSQIVNDFQKGDIAEGYSVSREKKESFPLTVTSAQKNPTAFYLCASSIDGFGTVYGYTFGSGTRLTVV.

The chain employs TRBV10-3 and TRBJ2-7, with no clear D. Germline assignment: CDR1 ENHRY and CDR2 SYGVKD. Trimming left V 0 bases short and J 6 bases short, with 6 bases between. The length of the CDR3 is 12 residues. The CDR3 DNA follows: TGTGCCATCAGTGAGTCGAGAGGCGAGCAGTACTTC. Protein product: CAISESRGEQYF.

This clone was seen a single time. V usage is TRBV2 and J usage is TRBJ2-7; 9 nucleotides match TRBD1. Unmatched junction bases numbered 7, after V lost 6 bases and J lost 4 bases. The V gene's germline CDR1 is SNHLY and CDR2 FYNNEI. There are 14 residues in the CDR3. CDR3 in amino acids: CASRETGGYYEQYF. Written as DNA, the CDR3 is TGTGCCAGCAGGGAGACAGGGGGTTATTACGAGCAGTACTTC.

CDR3 nucleotide sequence: TGTGCCAGCAGCAAAGAGGAACTAGCGGGAGTGCCCCCCTCCTGCGAGCAGTACTTC. Translated: CASSKEELAGVPPSCEQYF. The chain recombines TRBV21-1 with TRBJ2-7; the table assigns TRBD2, which was not confirmed against the DNA. TRBV21-1 is annotated as a pseudogene. There are 19 residues in the CDR3.

V is TRBV3-1 (or the pseudogene TRBV3-2) and J is TRBJ2-1, with 8 bases matching TRBD1. CDR1 and CDR2 (germline): LGHDT, YNNKEL (reference sequence). V lost 4 bases to trimming and J lost 5 bases; unmatched junction nucleotides: 1. The CDR3 loop spans 13 amino acids. The DNA of the CDR3 is TGTGCCAGCAGCCTGACAGGGGACAATGAGCAGTTCTTC. It specifies CASSLTGDNEQFF.

The genes are TRBV20-1 and TRBJ1-2; weak D call: TRBD1 (5 bases). V was trimmed by 3 bases and J by 6 bases, leaving 8 bases between them. The germline gives CDR1 DFQATT, CDR2 SNEGSKA (reference sequence). CDR3 length: 11 residues. CDR3 in amino acids: CSARQGDGYTF. In DNA form, the CDR3 reads TGCAGTGCTAGGCAGGGTGATGGCTACACCTTC.

The rearrangement uses TRBV9 and TRBJ2-5, with 7 bases fitting TRBD1. Trimming took 4 bases from V and 7 from J; bases not matched to a gene: 13. The germline V gene encodes CDR1 SGDLS and CDR2 YYNGEE. The CDR3 spans 15 residues. The CDR3 DNA reads as TGTGCCAGCAGCTCTCGGACAGGTCCATTTGGGACCCAGTACTTC. As protein: CASSSRTGPFGTQYF.

V is TRBV7-3 and J is TRBJ2-1; TRBD2 is a possible D gene (5 bases). Germline CDR1 is SGHTA and CDR2 is FQGTGA. V lost 2 bases to trimming and J lost 11 bases, with 10 bases between them. This CDR3 region has 12 residues. This CDR3 reads CASSLPGTQQFF. Here the CDR3 DNA reads TGTGCCAGCAGCTTACCGGGAACACAGCAGTTCTTC.

The V and J genes are TRBV27 and TRBJ2-7; TRBD2 might be the D (6 bases). CDR3 size: 11 residues. Germline assignment: CDR1 MNHEY and CDR2 SMNVEV (reference sequence). Trimming stripped 6 bases from V and 7 bases from J, with 10 bases between. Here the CDR3 DNA reads TGTGCCAGCAGCCGGGCGGGGGAGCAGTACTTC. Amino acids: CASSRAGEQYF.